Below, one T cell receptor (beta chain) is given with its context. One entry per CDR3 protein results from TCRdb running MiXCR on the reads. The sample includes 80,000 to 100,000 distinct CDR3 sequences, around 30% seen only once; the top ten take 2% to 2.5%. These data are taken from a study of type 1 regulatory T cells. In the study overall: T-allo10 is a Tr1-enriched, alloantigen-specific CD4 T cell product made in vitro.

Trimming removed 0 bases from V and 8 bases from J, with 19 bases in between. Germline CDR1 is DFQATT and CDR2 is SNEGSKA (reference sequence). The CDR3 covers 15 residues. The receptor comes from a human donor in good health. The chain combines TRBV20-1 with TRBJ1-2, with no clear D. The material sequenced was CD4+ T cells, either the whole sample or a sorted fraction (not recorded which). The CDR3 region has the DNA TGCAGTGCTAGAGATCGTCTCTCAGGCCTGGGGGGCTACACCTTC. Protein: CSARDRLSGLGGYTF.